This is a list of T cell receptor beta chains from one sample in a study of Graves' ophthalmopathy and Graves' hyperthyroidism. TCRdb re-derived calls from the multiplex PCR reads in MiXCR, one entry per CDR3 protein. The sample has approximately 380,000 distinct CDR3 sequences, roughly 20% seen once. The sample consisted of peripheral blood. These receptors originate from a woman aged 18-29 years with stable Graves' hyperthyroidism. Both conserved end residues are part of each CDR3. A D gene is named only where the DNA matches it firmly. Size is stated for part of the rows, as once, few or many counts, or as a class when the clone is expanded.

J | D | V | size | DNA | CDR3
TRBJ2-5 | NA | TRBV12-3/TRBV12-4 | medium-sized | TGTGCCAGCAGTTTAGGTGCCAGGGCCGAGACCCAGTACTTC | CASSLGARAETQYF
TRBJ2-5 | NA | TRBV12-3/TRBV12-4 | many | TGTGCCAGCAGAAGAAGGGGCAAGGAGACCCAGTACTTC | CASRRRGKETQYF
TRBJ2-7 | NA | TRBV19 | NA | TGTGCCAGTAGTATAGGGGAACACTACGAGCAGTACTTC | CASSIGEHYEQYF
TRBJ2-5 | NA | TRBV4-3 | many | TGCGCCAGCAGCCAGGGGCTAAGGGGAATCCAGACCCAGTACTTC | CASSQGLRGIQTQYF
TRBJ2-7 | TRBD1 | TRBV29-1 | many | TGCAGCGTTGCAGTGACAGGGGGCACCTACGAGCAGTACTTC | CSVAVTGGTYEQYF
TRBJ2-7 | TRBD2 | TRBV27 | many | TGTGCCAGCAGCTCCGACCTTCTAGCGGGACACTACGAGCAGTACTTC | CASSSDLLAGHYEQYF
TRBJ2-2 | TRBD2 | TRBV6-2/TRBV6-3 | NA | TGTGCCAGCAGTCCCCAGTGGGCTAGCGGGAGGGAGAACACCGGGGAGCTGTTTTTT | CASSPQWASGRENTGELFF
TRBJ1-6 | TRBD1 | TRBV28 | many | TGTGCCAGCGCTTACCCGGGACAGAATTCACCCCTCCACTTT | CASAYPGQNSPLHF
TRBJ2-7 | TRBD1 | TRBV30 | NA | TGTGCCTGGGGGACAGGGACCCCGACGAGCGAGCAGTACTTC | CAWGTGTPTSEQYF
TRBJ2-5 | NA | TRBV10-3 | NA | TGTGCCATCAGTGAGTCAGTCGGCCAGACCCAGTACTTC | CAISESVGQTQYF
TRBJ1-2 | NA | TRBV6-5 | many | TGTGCCAGCAGTTACGCGGGACCTCGCTATGGCTACACCTTC | CASSYAGPRYGYTF
TRBJ1-1 | NA | TRBV6-5 | many | TGTGCCAGCACCATTCGCGGGAACACTGAAGCTTTCTTT | CASTIRGNTEAFF
TRBJ2-2 | TRBD1 | TRBV28 | many | TGTGCCAGCAGTTCCGGGACAGCGAACACCGGGGAGCTGTTTTTT | CASSSGTANTGELFF
TRBJ1-2 | TRBD1 | TRBV24-1 | NA | TGTGCCACCAGTGACGAGGGACAGACATATGGCTACACCTTC | CATSDEGQTYGYTF
TRBJ1-1 | TRBD1 | TRBV24-1 | many | TGTGCCACCAGTGATTCAAGGACAGGGGGTACCACTGAAGCTTTCTTT | CATSDSRTGGTTEAFF
TRBJ2-4 | NA | TRBV6-2/TRBV6-3 | many | TGTGCCAGCACTGGGATAGTGCTAGCCAAAAACATTCAGTACTTC | CASTGIVLAKNIQYF